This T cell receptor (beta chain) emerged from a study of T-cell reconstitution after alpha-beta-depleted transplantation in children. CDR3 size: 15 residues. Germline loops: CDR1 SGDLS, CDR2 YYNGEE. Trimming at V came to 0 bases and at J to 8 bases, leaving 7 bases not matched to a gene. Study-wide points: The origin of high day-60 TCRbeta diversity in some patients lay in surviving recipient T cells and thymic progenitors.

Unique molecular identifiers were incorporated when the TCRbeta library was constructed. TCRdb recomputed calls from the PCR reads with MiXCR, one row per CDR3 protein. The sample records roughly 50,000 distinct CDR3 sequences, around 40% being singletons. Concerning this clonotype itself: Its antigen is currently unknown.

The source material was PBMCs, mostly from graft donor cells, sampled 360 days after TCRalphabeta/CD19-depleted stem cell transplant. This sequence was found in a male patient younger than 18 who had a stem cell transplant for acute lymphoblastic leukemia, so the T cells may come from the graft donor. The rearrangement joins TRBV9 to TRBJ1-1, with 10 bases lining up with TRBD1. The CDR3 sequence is CASSVEGQGPYEAFF. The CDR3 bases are TGTGCCAGCAGCGTAGAGGGACAGGGGCCATACGAAGCTTTCTTT.